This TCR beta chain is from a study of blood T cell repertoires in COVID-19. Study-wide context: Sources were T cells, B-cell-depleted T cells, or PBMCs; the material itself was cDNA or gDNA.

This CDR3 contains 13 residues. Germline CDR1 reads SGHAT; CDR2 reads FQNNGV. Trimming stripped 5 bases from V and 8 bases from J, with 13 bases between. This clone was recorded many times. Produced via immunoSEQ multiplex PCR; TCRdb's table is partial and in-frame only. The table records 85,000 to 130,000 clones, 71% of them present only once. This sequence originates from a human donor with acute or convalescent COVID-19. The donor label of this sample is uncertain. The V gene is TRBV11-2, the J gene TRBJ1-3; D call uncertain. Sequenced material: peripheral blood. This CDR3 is CASSTNLGDTIYF. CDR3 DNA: TGTGCCAGCAGCACCAACTTAGGAGACACCATATATTTT.